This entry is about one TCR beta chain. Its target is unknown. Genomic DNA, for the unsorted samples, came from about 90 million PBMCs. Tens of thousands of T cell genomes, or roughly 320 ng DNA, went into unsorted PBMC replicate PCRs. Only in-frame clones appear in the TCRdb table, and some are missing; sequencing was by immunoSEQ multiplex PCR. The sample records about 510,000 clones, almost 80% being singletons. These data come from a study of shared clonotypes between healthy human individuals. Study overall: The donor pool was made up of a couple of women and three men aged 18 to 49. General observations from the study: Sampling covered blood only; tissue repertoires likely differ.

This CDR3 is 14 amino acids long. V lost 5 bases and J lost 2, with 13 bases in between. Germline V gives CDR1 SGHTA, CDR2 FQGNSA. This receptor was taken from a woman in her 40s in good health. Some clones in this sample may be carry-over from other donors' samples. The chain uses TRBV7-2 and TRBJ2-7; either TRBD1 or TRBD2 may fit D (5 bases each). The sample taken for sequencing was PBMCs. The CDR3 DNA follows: TGTGCCAGCAGCATGGGACCGAAACCCTACGAGCAGTACTTC. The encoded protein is CASSMGPKPYEQYF.